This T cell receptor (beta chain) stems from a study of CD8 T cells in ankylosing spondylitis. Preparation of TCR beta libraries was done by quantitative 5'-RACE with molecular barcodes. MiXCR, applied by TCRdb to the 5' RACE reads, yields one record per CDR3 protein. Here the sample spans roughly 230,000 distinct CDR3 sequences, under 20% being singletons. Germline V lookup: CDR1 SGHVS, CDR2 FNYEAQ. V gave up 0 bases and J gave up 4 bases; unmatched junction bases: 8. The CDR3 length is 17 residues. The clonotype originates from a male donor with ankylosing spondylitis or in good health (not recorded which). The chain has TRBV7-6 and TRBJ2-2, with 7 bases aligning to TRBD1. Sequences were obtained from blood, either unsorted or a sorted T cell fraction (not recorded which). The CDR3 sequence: CASSLARTGLGTGELFF. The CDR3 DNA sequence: TGTGCCAGCAGCTTAGCTAGGACAGGTCTTGGCACCGGGGAGCTGTTTTTT.